This T cell receptor beta chain appears in the sequencing data of a study of technical replicates of blood from several donors. Sequencing used immunoSEQ multiplex PCR; TCRdb keeps in-frame clones, though not all of them. The profile covers tens of thousands of clones, with 98% appearing a single time and roughly 0.15% taken by the ten largest. In germline, CDR1 is SGHDT, CDR2 YYEEEE. The CDR3 runs to 16 residues. Trimming at V came to 6 bases and at J to 7 bases, leaving 16 bases not matched to a gene. The sequencing sample was made of T cells isolated from PBMCs. The chain couples TRBV5-6 to TRBJ2-5, with 9 bases fitting TRBD2. The sequence derives from a human donor in good health. The CDR3 spells CASIGSGGPQYGTQYF. DNA for the CDR3: TGTGCCAGCATAGGCAGCGGGGGGCCGCAATATGGGACCCAGTACTTC. The complete variable domain, with remaining parts taken from reference TRBV5-6 and TRBJ2-5, reads DAGVTQSPTHLIKTRGQQVTLRCSPKSGHDTVSWYQQALGQGPQFIFQYYEEEERQRGNFPDRFSGHQFPNYSSELNVNALLLGDSALYLCASIGSGGPQYGTQYFGPGTRLLVL.